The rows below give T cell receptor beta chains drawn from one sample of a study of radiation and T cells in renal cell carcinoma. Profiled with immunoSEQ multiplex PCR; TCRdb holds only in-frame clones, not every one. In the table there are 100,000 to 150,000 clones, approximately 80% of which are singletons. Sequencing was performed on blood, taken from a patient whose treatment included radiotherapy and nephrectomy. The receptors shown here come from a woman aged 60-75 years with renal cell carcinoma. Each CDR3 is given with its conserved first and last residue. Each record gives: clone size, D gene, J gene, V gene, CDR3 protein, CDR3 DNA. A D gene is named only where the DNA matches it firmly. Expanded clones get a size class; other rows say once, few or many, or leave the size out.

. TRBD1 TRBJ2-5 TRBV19 CASSSGTGGQTQYF TGTGCCAGTAGTTCCGGGACAGGGGGGCAGACCCAGTACTTC
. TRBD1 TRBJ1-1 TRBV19 CASRPGQGQGNTEAFF TGTGCCAGTAGACCCGGACAGGGCCAGGGGAACACTGAAGCTTTCTTT
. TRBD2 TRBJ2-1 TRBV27 CASSRTSGRGYNEQFF TGTGCCAGCAGTCGGACTAGCGGGAGAGGGTACAATGAGCAGTTCTTC
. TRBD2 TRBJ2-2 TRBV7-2 CASSLNRGGALVTGELFF TGTGCCAGCAGCTTAAATCGCGGGGGGGCTCTGGTGACCGGGGAGCTGTTTTTT
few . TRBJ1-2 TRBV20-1 CSAAGISGYTF TGCAGTGCTGCAGGGATTAGTGGCTACACCTTC
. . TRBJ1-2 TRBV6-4 CASSPGGAGGYTF TGTGCCAGCTCCCCCGGTGGGGCAGGAGGCTACACCTTC
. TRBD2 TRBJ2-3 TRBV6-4 CASSASGGATDTQYF TGTGCCAGCAGTGCTAGCGGGGGGGCCACAGATACGCAGTATTTT
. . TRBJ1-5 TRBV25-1 CASSGGKPQHF TGTGCCAGCTCGGGGGGGAAGCCCCAGCATTTT
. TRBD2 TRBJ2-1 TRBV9 CASSPGGNNEQFF TGTGCCAGCAGCCCGGGGGGAAACAATGAGCAGTTCTTC
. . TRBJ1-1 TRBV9 CASSPRLGGTEAFF TGTGCCAGCAGCCCCCGCCTCGGTGGGACTGAAGCTTTCTTT
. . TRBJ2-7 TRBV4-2 CASSGGRTYEQYF TGTGCCAGCAGCGGGGGACGGACCTACGAGCAGTACTTC